Shown below are 21 T cell receptor beta chains from a single sample sequenced in a study of CD8 T cells in ankylosing spondylitis. The study, taken as a whole, reports: A TCR beta motif of fewer than ten highly homologous variants seemed to mark ankylosing spondylitis blood.

MiXCR, applied by TCRdb to the 5' RACE reads, yields one record per CDR3 protein. The sample lists 350,000 to 550,000 distinct CDR3 sequences, around 26% occurring once. No cognate antigen is known for these TCRs. Sequenced: blood, either unsorted or a sorted T cell fraction (not recorded which). These receptors were collected from a male donor with ankylosing spondylitis.

V usage is TRBV5-1 and J usage is TRBJ2-6; TRBD1 matches 10 bases. Per germline, CDR1 SGHRS and CDR2 YFSETQ. This CDR3 region has 19 residues. Trimming cost V 6 bases and J 1 base; bases outside gene matches: 13. Here the CDR3 DNA reads TGCGCCAGCACCACTCCCCTGGGGACAGGGGCTTCTGGGGCCAACGTCCTGACTTTC. Protein product: CASTTPLGTGASGANVLTF.

This chain joins TRBV3-1 and TRBJ2-3; 7 bases are a match to TRBD2. Germline CDR1 reads LGHDT; CDR2 reads YNNKEL (reference sequence). The CDR3 covers 14 residues. V was pared by 2 bases and J by 6 bases, with 5 bases of the junction left unmatched. The CDR3 spells CASSQTSDPDTQYF. The CDR3 bases are TGTGCCAGCAGCCAAACTAGCGACCCGGATACGCAGTATTTT.

The V call is TRBV4-1, the J call TRBJ2-3, with 13 bases that match TRBD2. V lost 4 bases and J lost 3; bases outside the gene matches: 4. There are 16 residues in the CDR3. Germline V CDR1 and CDR2: MGHRA, YSYEKL. In nucleotides, the CDR3 is TGCGCCAGCAGCCTACGGACTAGCGGGAGAACAGATACGCAGTATTTT. This sequence encodes CASSLRTSGRTDTQYF.

V usage is TRBV28 and J usage is TRBJ2-1; tentative D call: TRBD2 (6 bases). V shed 2 bases and J shed 7 bases, with 12 bases lying between them. The V gene's germline CDR1 is MDHEN and CDR2 SYDVKM. The CDR3 totals 14 residues. The CDR3 sequence: CASSLGGNLNEQFF. The DNA of the CDR3 is TGTGCCAGCAGTTTAGGAGGGAACCTAAATGAGCAGTTCTTC.

The J gene is TRBJ2-1, the V gene TRBV6-1, with unresolved D. V gave up 6 bases and J gave up 1 base, with 7 bases separating them. This CDR3 is 13 amino acids long. In germline, CDR1 is MNHNS, CDR2 SASEGT. CDR3 loop: CASRVPSYNEQFF. The CDR3 DNA reads TGTGCCAGCAGAGTCCCTTCCTACAATGAGCAGTTCTTC.

J is TRBJ1-1 and V is TRBV10-2; D gene uncertain. CDR3 length: 15 amino acids. The V end was cut by 6 bases, the J end by 8 bases, with 22 bases between. Germline CDR1 WSHSY, CDR2 SAAADI. DNA for the CDR3: TGCGCCAGCAGGGACTGGCGGGGTCCATCCGAGGAAGCTTTCTTT. It yields the protein CASRDWRGPSEEAFF.

This clonotype turned up a few times. The CDR3 loop reads CASSFDRRSGNTEAFF. The DNA of the CDR3 is TGTGCCAGCAGCTTCGACAGGAGGAGCGGGAACACTGAAGCTTTCTTT. The chain is built from TRBV7-9 and TRBJ1-1, with D perhaps matching TRBD1 (6 bases). The CDR3 covers 16 residues. Germline loops: CDR1 SEHNR, CDR2 FQNEAQ (reference sequence). Trimming took off 3 bases at V and 1 base at J, with 15 bases between the two ends.

V is TRBV20-1 and J is TRBJ2-3; either TRBD1 or TRBD2 may supply D (5 bases each). V dropped 6 bases and J dropped 3 bases, with 13 bases sitting between them. This CDR3 spans 13 amino acids. Germline CDR1 reads DFQATT; CDR2 reads SNEGSKA (reference sequence). CDR3 in DNA: TGCAGTGCCGGGACCGGTGGGACAGATACGCAGTATTTT. It is translated as CSAGTGGTDTQYF.

J is TRBJ2-7 and V is TRBV3-1; TRBD2 agrees at 12 bases. J gave up 6 bases and V 0 bases, and 3 bases lay outside the gene matches. From germline, CDR1 is LGHDT and CDR2 YNNKEL (reference sequence). The CDR3 loop spans 15 amino acids. Written as DNA, the CDR3 is TGTGCCAGCAGCCAAGAAGGACTAGCGGGACTCGAGCAGTACTTC. Translated: CASSQEGLAGLEQYF.

The chain carries TRBV30 and TRBJ2-1; 8 bases line up with TRBD2. Germline assignment: CDR1 GTSNPN and CDR2 SVGIG (reference sequence). Unmatched junction bases numbered 14, after V lost 4 bases and J lost 9 bases. This CDR3 has 15 residues. The CDR3 sequence: CAWTLTPAGEGEQFF. The CDR3, as DNA: TGTGCCTGGACCTTGACCCCAGCGGGAGAGGGTGAGCAGTTCTTC. The variable domain in full, with the rest retrieved from reference TRBV30 and TRBJ2-1, is SQTIHQWPATLVQPVGSPLSLECTVEGTSNPNLYWYRQAAGRGLQLLFYSVGIGQISSEVPQNLSASRPQDRQFILSSKKLLLSDSGFYLCAWTLTPAGEGEQFFGPGTRLTVL.

This clonotype was observed a few times. The CDR3 loop reads CASSYPGRPNEQFF. Written as DNA, the CDR3 is TGTGCCAGCAGTTATCCGGGACGACCAAATGAGCAGTTCTTC. The chain employs TRBV6-5 and TRBJ2-1; D may match TRBD1 or TRBD2 (5 bases each). V lost 3 bases, J lost 7 bases, and 13 bases lay in between. Germline loops: CDR1 MNHEY, CDR2 SVGAGI. The CDR3 is 14 amino acids.

The rearrangement uses TRBV20-1 and TRBJ2-2; no firm D call. The ends were cut back, 4 bases at V and 3 bases at J, with 9 bases in the middle. The CDR3 spans 13 residues. In germline, CDR1 is DFQATT, CDR2 SNEGSKA (reference sequence). CDR3 residues: CSAKSVYTGELFF. Here the CDR3 DNA reads TGCAGTGCTAAATCAGTGTACACCGGGGAGCTGTTTTTT.

This clonotype was detected a few times. This sequence joins TRBV4-2 and TRBJ1-1, with 10 bases matching TRBD1. CDR1 is LGHNA, CDR2 YNFKEQ, per germline. The junction had 11 bases not matched to a gene; V was cut back by 4 bases and J by 3 bases. The CDR3 has 17 residues. The CDR3 bases are TGTGCCAGCAGCCGGGCGGGACAGGGGATGACGGACACTGAAGCTTTCTTT. It is translated as CASSRAGQGMTDTEAFF.

The chain is built from TRBV2 and TRBJ1-5, with D tentatively TRBD1 (6 bases). CDR3 length equals 14 residues. The germline V gene encodes CDR1 SNHLY and CDR2 FYNNEI. The V end was cut by 6 bases, the J end by 4 bases, with 13 bases between. CDR3 residues: CASRGSQGNQPQHF. DNA for the CDR3: TGTGCCAGCAGGGGTTCACAGGGAAATCAGCCCCAGCATTTT.

This clonotype was seen ten or more times. V gene TRBV5-1 combines with J gene TRBJ2-5; D gene unclear. V lost 0 bases to trimming and J lost 1 base, with 10 bases between them. This CDR3 comprises 15 residues. From germline, CDR1 is SGHRS and CDR2 YFSETQ. The CDR3 loop reads CASSLDRAGQETQYF. In DNA, the CDR3 is TGCGCCAGCAGCTTGGATCGGGCAGGCCAAGAGACCCAGTACTTC.

The V and J genes are TRBV27 and TRBJ1-5; 9 bases are a match to TRBD1. With 4 bases clipped from V and 2 bases from J, the junction kept 6 bases outside the gene matches. The V gene's germline CDR1 is MNHEY and CDR2 SMNVEV (reference sequence). CDR3 length equals 16 residues. The CDR3 sequence is CASSSRQGGGNQPQHF. The CDR3 DNA sequence: TGTGCCAGCAGTTCTCGACAGGGGGGAGGCAATCAGCCCCAGCATTTT.

The rearrangement uses TRBV7-2 and TRBJ2-1; TRBD2 aligns across 13 bases. This CDR3 comprises 14 residues. The germline CDR1 and CDR2 sequences are SGHTA and FQGNSA. J lost 13 bases, V lost 4 bases, and 7 bases had no gene match. The CDR3 loop is CASSSGLAGAFQFF. The CDR3 DNA reads as TGTGCCAGCAGCTCTGGACTAGCGGGGGCTTTCCAGTTCTTC.

This chain uses TRBV18 with TRBJ2-2; TRBD1 matches at 8 bases. V was pared by 2 bases and J by 0 bases, with 2 bases of the junction left unmatched. Germline lookup yields CDR1 KGHSH and CDR2 LQKENI. There are 16 residues in the CDR3. Here the CDR3 reads CASSPSGGANTGELFF. CDR3 bases: TGTGCCAGCTCACCATCAGGGGGCGCGAACACCGGGGAGCTGTTTTTT.

This clonotype was seen a few times. This chain connects TRBV7-9 to TRBJ1-2, with a possible D match to TRBD1 (5 bases). Trimming pared 1 base from V and 2 bases from J, leaving 11 bases between. The CDR3 has 15 amino acids. The germline gives CDR1 SEHNR, CDR2 FQNEAQ (reference sequence). This CDR3 is CASSLGGIQNYGYTF. The CDR3 DNA follows: TGTGCCAGCAGCTTAGGGGGGATACAGAACTATGGCTACACCTTC. Full variable domain (rest looked up from reference TRBV7-9 and TRBJ1-2): DTGVSQNPRHKITKRGQNVTFRCDPISEHNRLYWYRQTLGQGPEFLTYFQNEAQLEKSRLLSDRFSAERPKGSFSTLEIQRTEQGDSAMYLCASSLGGIQNYGYTFGSGTRLTVV.

The V gene is TRBV25-1, the J gene TRBJ2-7; D might be TRBD1 (6 bases). This CDR3 comprises 13 residues. Trimming shortened V by 6 bases and J by 1 base, and 10 bases separated the two germline ends. Germline CDR1 MGHDK, CDR2 SYGVNS. DNA of the CDR3: TGTGCCAGCAGAGTACAGGGATCCTACGAGCAGTACTTC. This gives the protein CASRVQGSYEQYF.

Only a few counts were recorded for this clonotype. The genes are TRBV12-3 or TRBV12-4 and TRBJ2-3; D is perhaps TRBD2 (6 bases). Trimming cost V 6 bases and J 0 bases, with 16 bases left between them. The CDR3 spans 16 residues. The DNA of the CDR3 is TGTGCCAGCAGCCTAGGTAGCGGAGGGAGCACAGATACGCAGTATTTT. Translated: CASSLGSGGSTDTQYF.